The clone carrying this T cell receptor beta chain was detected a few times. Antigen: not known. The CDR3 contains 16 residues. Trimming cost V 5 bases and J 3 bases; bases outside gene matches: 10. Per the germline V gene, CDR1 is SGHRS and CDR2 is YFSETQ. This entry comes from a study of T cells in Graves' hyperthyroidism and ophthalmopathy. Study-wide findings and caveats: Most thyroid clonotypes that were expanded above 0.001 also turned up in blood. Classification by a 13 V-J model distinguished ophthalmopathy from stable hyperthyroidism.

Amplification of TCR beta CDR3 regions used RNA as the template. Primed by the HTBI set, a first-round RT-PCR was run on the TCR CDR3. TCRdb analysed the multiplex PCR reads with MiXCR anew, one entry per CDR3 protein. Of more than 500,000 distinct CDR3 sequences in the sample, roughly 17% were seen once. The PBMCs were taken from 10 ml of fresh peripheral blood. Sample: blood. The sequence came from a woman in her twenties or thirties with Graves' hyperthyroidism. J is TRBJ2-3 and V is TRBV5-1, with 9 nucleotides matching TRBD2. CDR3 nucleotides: TGCGCCAGCAGTCGAAATAGCGGGAGTGGGACAGATACGCAGTATTTT. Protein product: CASSRNSGSGTDTQYF.